Listed here is a single TCR beta chain. The antigen is not known. The data stem from a study of blood T cells in healthy people across ages. The second PCR ran about 6 to 12 cycles with a sample-barcoded 5' primer and J-beta primers. MiXCR, applied by TCRdb to the 5' RACE reads, yields one record per CDR3 protein. This table has some 1.5 million distinct CDR3 sequences, approximately 28% appearing once. This CDR3 region has 14 residues. Germline lookup yields CDR1 SGHTA and CDR2 FQGNSA. Deletions cut 3 bases from V and 2 bases from J, with 9 bases between. Overall study results and limits: Unsorted PBMCs ruled out conclusive naive versus antigen-experienced comparison.

Donor samples were obtained from healthy Caucasian individuals from Russia, aged about 6 to 100. Sequencing input: blood. This receptor was identified in a woman aged 30 to 39 in good health. This rearrangement joins TRBV7-2 to TRBJ2-3; D is unclear. The CDR3 nucleotides are TGTGCCAGCAGCTTTCTGAGCCTCACAGATACGCAGTATTTT. This translates into CASSFLSLTDTQYF.